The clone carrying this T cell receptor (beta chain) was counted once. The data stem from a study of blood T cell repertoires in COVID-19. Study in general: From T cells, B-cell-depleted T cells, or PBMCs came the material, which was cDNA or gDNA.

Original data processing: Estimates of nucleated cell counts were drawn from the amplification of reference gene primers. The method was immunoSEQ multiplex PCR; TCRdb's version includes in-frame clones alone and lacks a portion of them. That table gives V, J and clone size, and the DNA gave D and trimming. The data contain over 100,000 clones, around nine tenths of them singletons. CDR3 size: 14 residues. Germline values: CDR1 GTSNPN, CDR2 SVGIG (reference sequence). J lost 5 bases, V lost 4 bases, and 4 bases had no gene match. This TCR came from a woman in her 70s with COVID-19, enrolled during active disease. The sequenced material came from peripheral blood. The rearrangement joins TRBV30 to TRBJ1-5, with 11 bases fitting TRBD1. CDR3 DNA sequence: TGTGCCTGGACTCCGGGACAGGGGGATCAGCCCCAGCATTTT. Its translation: CAWTPGQGDQPQHF.